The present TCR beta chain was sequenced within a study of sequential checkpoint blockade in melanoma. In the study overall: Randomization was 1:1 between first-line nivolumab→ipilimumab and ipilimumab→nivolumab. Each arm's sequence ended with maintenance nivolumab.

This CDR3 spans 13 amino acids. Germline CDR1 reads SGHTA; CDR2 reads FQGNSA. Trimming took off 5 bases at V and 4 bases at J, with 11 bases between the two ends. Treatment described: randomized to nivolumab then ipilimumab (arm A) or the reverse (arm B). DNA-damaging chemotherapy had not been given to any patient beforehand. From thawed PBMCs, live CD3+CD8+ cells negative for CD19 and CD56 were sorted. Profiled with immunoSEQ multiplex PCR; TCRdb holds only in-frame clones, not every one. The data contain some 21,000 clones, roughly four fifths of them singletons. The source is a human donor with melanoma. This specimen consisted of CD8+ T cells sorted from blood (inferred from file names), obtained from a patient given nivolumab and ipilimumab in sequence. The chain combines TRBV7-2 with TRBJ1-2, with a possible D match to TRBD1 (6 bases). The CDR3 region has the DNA TGTGCCAGCAGCCGCGGGGGCTCCTATGGCTACACCTTC. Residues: CASSRGGSYGYTF.